This T cell receptor (beta chain) came from a study of blood T cell repertoires in COVID-19 (dated by TCRdb to the early 2020s). For context, the study as a whole: Collaborator samples came from the United States, Italy and Spain and covered acute and convalescent phases of COVID-19. The prospective study material was composed of cDNA or gDNA derived from T cells, B-cell-depleted T cells, or PBMCs. Subjects who had been exposed to COVID-19, were actively infected with it, or had recovered from it provided the deeply sampled blood TCRbeta repertoires that made up the dataset. The repertoires were made available in a free public database intended to serve as a resource for research on the immune response to SARS-CoV-2. Samples were obtained from the ongoing ImmuneRACE study (first 160 participants) and from over 1,000 subjects provided by 6 global collaborators. Sample metadata almost always included a de-identified subject ID, COVID-19 status, age in years and sex. HLA class I and class II types, where available, came from metadata supplied by the sample provider rather than from assay-based typing. The paper as a whole reports these results and caveats: The quantity of clinical and demographic metadata differed by source and by participant and was supplied without curation.

The immunoSEQ Assay, a bias-controlled multiplex PCR, was used to amplify TCRbeta CDR3 regions from genomic DNA. Turning to the authors' computational methods: The number of nucleated cells in each sample was estimated by amplification of reference gene primers within the assay. To quantify the absolute abundance of each unique TCRbeta CDR3 rearrangement, sequence reads were collapsed and filtered. For each sample, productive Simpson clonality was calculated by taking the square root of Simpson's diversity index across productive rearrangements. The source is immuneACCESS, and TCRdb retained only in-frame sequences with V and J called. Part of the clones is not carried over; for the studies checked, unresolved V genes explain less than half of this, and the remainder is unexplained. The V and J calls and the clone size are those of that table, but D and trimming were determined from the DNA. The sample has about 80,000 clones on record, roughly 78% of them singletons. The ten top clones hold 20% to 25% of the sample.

Concerning this clone itself: Its binding antigen is unknown. No much larger clonotype is one base removed from it; base qualities were not supplied.

Each collaborating institution followed its own protocols to collect whole blood in K2EDTA tubes. For TCRbeta analysis, collaborators shipped samples in one of three forms: frozen whole blood, isolated PBMCs, or DNA extracted from either of those sample types. The material sequenced was peripheral blood. The receptor's source is a human donor in a cohort sampled during active COVID-19.

The base sequence is TGCGCCAGCAGCTTGGTAGGCGGGGCAAACACAGATACGCAGTATTTT. Translated, this gives CASSLVGGANTDTQYF. Recombination joined TRBV5-1 with TRBJ2-3, and TRBD2 may be the D gene, going by 6 matching bases. The germline V gene yields SGHRS for CDR1 and YFSETQ for CDR2. Deletion took 0 bases off V and 2 bases off J, with a span of 13 bases between the germline ends. From cysteine to phenylalanine, the CDR3 is 16 amino acids long. CDR3 DNA only is kept here, 48 bases in frame from base 1. When the CDR3 is completed using the reference TRBV5-1 and TRBJ2-3 genes on either side, the full variable domain is KAGVTQTPRYLIKTRGQQVTLSCSPISGHRSVSWYQQTPGQGLQFLFEYFSETQRNKGNFPGRFSGRQFSNSRSEMNVSTLELGDSALYLCASSLVGGANTDTQYFGPGTRLTVL.